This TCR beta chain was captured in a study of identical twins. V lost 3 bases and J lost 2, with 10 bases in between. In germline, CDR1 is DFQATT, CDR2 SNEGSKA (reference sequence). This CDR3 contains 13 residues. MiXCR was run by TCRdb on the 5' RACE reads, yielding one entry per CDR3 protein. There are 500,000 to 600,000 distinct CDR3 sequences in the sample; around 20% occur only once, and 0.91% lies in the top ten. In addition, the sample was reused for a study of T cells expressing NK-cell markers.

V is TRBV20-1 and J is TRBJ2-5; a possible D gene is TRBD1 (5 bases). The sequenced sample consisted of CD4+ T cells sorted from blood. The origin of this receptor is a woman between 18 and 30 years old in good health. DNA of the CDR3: TGCAGTGCTAGTAGACCAGGGCAAGAGACCCAGTACTTC. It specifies CSASRPGQETQYF.